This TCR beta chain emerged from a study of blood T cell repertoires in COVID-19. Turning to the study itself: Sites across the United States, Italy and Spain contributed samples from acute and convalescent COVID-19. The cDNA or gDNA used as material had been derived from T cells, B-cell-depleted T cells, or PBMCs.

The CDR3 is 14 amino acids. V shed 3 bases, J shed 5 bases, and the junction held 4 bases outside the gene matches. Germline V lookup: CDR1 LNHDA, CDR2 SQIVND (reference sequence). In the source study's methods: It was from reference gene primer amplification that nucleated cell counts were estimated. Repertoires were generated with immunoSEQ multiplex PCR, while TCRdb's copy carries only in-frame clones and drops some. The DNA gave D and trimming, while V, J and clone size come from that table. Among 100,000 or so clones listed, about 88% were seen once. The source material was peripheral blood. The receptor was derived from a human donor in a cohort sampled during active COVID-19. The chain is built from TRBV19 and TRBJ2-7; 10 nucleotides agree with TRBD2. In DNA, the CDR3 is TGTGCCAGTAGTATCCTAGCGGGGGATAACGAGCAGTACTTC. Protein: CASSILAGDNEQYF.